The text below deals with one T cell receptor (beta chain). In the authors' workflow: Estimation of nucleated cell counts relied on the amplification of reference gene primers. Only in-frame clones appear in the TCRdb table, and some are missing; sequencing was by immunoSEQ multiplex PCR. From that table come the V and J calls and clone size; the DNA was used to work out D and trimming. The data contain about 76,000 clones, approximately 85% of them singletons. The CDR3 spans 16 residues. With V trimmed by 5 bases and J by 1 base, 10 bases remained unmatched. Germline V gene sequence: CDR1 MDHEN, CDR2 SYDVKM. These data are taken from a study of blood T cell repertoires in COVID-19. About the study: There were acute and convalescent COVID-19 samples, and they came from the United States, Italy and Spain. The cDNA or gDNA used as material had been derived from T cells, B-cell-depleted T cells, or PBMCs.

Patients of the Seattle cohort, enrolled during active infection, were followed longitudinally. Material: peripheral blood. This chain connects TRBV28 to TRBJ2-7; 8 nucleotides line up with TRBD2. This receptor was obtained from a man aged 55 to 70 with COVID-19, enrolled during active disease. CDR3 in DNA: TGTGCCAGCAGTCCCGCCGGGGGGGCGCGATCCTACGAGCAGTACTTC. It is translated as CASSPAGGARSYEQYF.